This T cell receptor (beta chain) was sequenced in a study of blood T cell repertoires in COVID-19. Study background: Whether acute or convalescent, the COVID-19 samples came from the United States, Italy and Spain.

Per the authors' pipeline: Estimation of nucleated cell counts relied on the amplification of reference gene primers. Assay: immunoSEQ multiplex PCR; the TCRdb copy retains only in-frame clones and omits some. V and J calls plus clone size are reproduced from that table; the DNA served to infer D and trimming. The table has over 100,000 clones, 75% to 90% seen once. Germline lookup yields CDR1 MGHRA and CDR2 YSYEKL. V lost 0 bases and J 5 bases, leaving 5 bases between the germline ends. The CDR3 extends over 12 amino acids. The receptor was derived from a man in his sixties or seventies with acute or convalescent COVID-19. Material for sequencing was peripheral blood. The chain is built from TRBV4-1 and TRBJ2-7; D is perhaps TRBD2 (5 bases). The CDR3 protein is CASSQDGDEQYF. The CDR3 nucleotides read TGCGCCAGCAGCCAAGACGGGGACGAGCAGTACTTC.